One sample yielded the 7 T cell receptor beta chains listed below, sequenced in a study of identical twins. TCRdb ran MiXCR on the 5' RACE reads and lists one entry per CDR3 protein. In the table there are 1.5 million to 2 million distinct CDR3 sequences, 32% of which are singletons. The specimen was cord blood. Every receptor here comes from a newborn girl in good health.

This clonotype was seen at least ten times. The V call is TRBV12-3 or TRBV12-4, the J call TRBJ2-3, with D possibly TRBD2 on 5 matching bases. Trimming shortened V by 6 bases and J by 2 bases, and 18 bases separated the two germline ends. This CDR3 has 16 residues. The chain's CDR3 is CASSQQSAGVTDTQYF. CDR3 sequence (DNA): TGTGCCAGCAGCCAGCAGTCGGCGGGTGTCACAGATACGCAGTATTTT.

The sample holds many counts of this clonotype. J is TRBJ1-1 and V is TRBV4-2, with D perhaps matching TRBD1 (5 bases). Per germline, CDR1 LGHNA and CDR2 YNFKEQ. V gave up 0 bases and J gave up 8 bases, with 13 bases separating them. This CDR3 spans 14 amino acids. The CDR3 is CASSQDYGTAEAFF. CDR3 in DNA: TGTGCCAGCAGCCAAGATTACGGGACGGCAGAAGCTTTCTTT.

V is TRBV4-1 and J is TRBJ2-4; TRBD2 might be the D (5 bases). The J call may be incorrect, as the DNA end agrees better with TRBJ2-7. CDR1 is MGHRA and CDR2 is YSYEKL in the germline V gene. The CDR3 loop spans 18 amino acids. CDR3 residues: CASSQAPTGYPVNYEQYF. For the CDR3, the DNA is TGCGCCAGCAGCCAGGCCCCCACGGGGTACCCTGTGAATTACGAGCAGTACTTC.

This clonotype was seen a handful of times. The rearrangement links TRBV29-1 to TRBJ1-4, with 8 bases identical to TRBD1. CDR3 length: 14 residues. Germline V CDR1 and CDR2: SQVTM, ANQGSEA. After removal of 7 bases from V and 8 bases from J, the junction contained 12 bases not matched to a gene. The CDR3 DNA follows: TGCAGCGCGACAGGGGTAACAGCGGAGGAAAAACTGTTTTTT. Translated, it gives CSATGVTAEEKLFF. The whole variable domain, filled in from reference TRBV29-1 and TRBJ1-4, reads SAVISQKPSRDICQRGTSLTIQCQVDSQVTMMFWYRQQPGQSLTLIATANQGSEATYESGFVIDKFPISRPNLTFSTLTVSNMSPEDSSIYLCSATGVTAEEKLFFGSGTQLSVL.

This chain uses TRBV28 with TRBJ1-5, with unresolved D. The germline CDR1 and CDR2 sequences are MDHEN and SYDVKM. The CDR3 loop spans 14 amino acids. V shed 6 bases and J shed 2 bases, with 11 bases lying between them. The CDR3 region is CASRTPSGNQPQHF. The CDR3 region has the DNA TGTGCCAGCAGAACCCCTAGCGGCAATCAGCCCCAGCATTTT.

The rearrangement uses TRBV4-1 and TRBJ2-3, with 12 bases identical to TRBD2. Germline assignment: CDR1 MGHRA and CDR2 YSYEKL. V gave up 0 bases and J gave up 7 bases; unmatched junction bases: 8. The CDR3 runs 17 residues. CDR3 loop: CASSQEGLAGGLYTQYF. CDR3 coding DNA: TGCGCCAGCAGCCAAGAGGGCCTAGCGGGGGGGCTATATACGCAGTATTTT.

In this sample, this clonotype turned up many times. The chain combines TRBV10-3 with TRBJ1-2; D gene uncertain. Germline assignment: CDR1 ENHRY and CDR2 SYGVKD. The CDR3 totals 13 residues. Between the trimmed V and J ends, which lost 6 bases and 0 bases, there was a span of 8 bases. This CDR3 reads CAISPDPNYGYTF. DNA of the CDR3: TGTGCCATCAGCCCCGATCCTAACTATGGCTACACCTTC.